These 25 T cell receptor beta chains share one sample of origin, sequenced in a study of response to subunit inactivated influenza vaccine. TCRdb recomputed calls from the RT-PCR reads with MiXCR, one row per CDR3 protein. The data contain more than 400,000 distinct CDR3 sequences, 7.2% of them singletons. The sequencing here drew on PBMCs from blood, taken roughly 24 months after vaccination. The receptors come from a man between 50 and 70 years old who received an inactivated influenza vaccine.

This clonotype was seen many times. V and J are TRBV7-8 and TRBJ2-3; TRBD1 is a possible D gene (6 bases). With 5 bases removed from V and 6 bases from J, the gap between germline ends came to 21 bases. Germline CDR1 and CDR2: SGHVS and FQNEAQ. The CDR3 is 16 amino acids. The CDR3 sequence: CASSQGGRTARDTQYF. The DNA for the CDR3 is TGTGCCAGCAGCCAAGGGGGACGGACTGCCCGGGATACGCAGTATTTT.

The V and J genes are TRBV2 and TRBJ1-5; TRBD1 matches at 9 bases. Per germline, CDR1 SNHLY and CDR2 FYNNEI. This CDR3 has 14 amino acids. Unmatched junction bases numbered 4, after V lost 4 bases and J lost 6 bases. CDR3 region: CASSADRGIQPQHF. The CDR3 DNA is TGTGCCAGCAGTGCGGACAGGGGTATTCAGCCCCAGCATTTT.

The chain has TRBV5-1 and TRBJ2-1; D call uncertain. Trimming took 3 bases from V and 7 from J, leaving 14 bases between them. The germline V gene encodes CDR1 SGHRS and CDR2 YFSETQ. The CDR3 is 14 amino acids. The CDR3 DNA reads as TGCGCCAGCAGCTGGGGATCGGTTTCGAATGAGCAGTTCTTC. Encoded protein: CASSWGSVSNEQFF.

The rearrangement uses TRBV27 and TRBJ2-1; 10 nucleotides line up with TRBD2. The J segment lost 6 bases and the V segment lost 5 bases, leaving 7 bases of the junction unmatched. The CDR3 is 15 residues long. Germline values: CDR1 MNHEY, CDR2 SMNVEV (reference sequence). The CDR3 bases are TGTGCCAGCAGTCCTCTAGCGGGAGTCCCCAATGAGCAGTTCTTC. Translated: CASSPLAGVPNEQFF.

This clonotype was observed many times. The chain recombines TRBV7-9 with TRBJ2-3; D not certain. CDR3 length: 13 amino acids. The ends were cut back, 4 bases at V and 2 bases at J, with 7 bases in the middle. Germline V gives CDR1 SEHNR, CDR2 FQNEAQ (reference sequence). The CDR3: CASSSTYTDTQYF. CDR3 DNA: TGTGCCAGCAGCTCGACCTACACAGATACGCAGTATTTT.

The chain employs TRBV5-5 and TRBJ1-5; no firm D call. Trimming cost V 2 bases and J 2 bases, with 8 bases left between them. From germline, CDR1 is SGHKS and CDR2 YYEKEE (reference sequence). The CDR3 length is 14 residues. The CDR3 is CASSFGPGNQPQHF. The CDR3 DNA sequence: TGTGCCAGCAGCTTCGGACCGGGCAATCAGCCCCAGCATTTT.

This clonotype was observed a few times. The chain couples TRBV4-3 to TRBJ1-2; no reliable D call. V gave up 3 bases and J gave up 4 bases, with 15 bases separating them. Germline CDR1 reads LGHNA; CDR2 reads YSLEER. This CDR3 region has 15 residues. In nucleotides, the CDR3 is TGCGCCAGCAGCCAGGACCCCCGGGATAGCTATGGCTACACCTTC. Protein: CASSQDPRDSYGYTF.

This clonotype was detected a few times. V gene TRBV21-1 combines with J gene TRBJ2-7; the table's D gene call, TRBD1, was not cross checked with the DNA. TRBV21-1 is termed a pseudogene. CDR3 length equals 12 residues. The CDR3 protein is CASSPWGGEQYF. Written as DNA, the CDR3 is TGTGCCAGCAGCCCGTGGGGGGGCGAGCAGTACTTC.

This clonotype appeared a few times. The chain employs TRBV3-1 and TRBJ1-1; no clear D gene. The CDR3 is made up of 15 amino acids. Germline values: CDR1 LGHDT, CDR2 YNNKEL (reference sequence). The V end lost 1 base, the J end lost 0 bases, and 9 bases lay between the germline ends. The CDR3 is CASSQGGRMNTEAFF. In DNA form, the CDR3 reads TGTGCCAGCAGCCAAGGAGGGCGCATGAACACTGAAGCTTTCTTT. Combining the CDR3 with reference TRBV3-1 and TRBJ1-1 gives the whole variable domain DTAVSQTPKYLVTQMGNDKSIKCEQNLGHDTMYWYKQDSKKFLKIMFSYNNKELIINETVPNRFSPKSPDKAHLNLHINSLELGDSAVYFCASSQGGRMNTEAFFGQGTRLTVV.

The CDR3 is CASSLAVMNTEAFF. The CDR3 coding sequence is TGCGCCAGCAGCTTGGCTGTCATGAACACTGAAGCTTTCTTT. The chain couples TRBV5-1 to TRBJ1-1; D unresolved. Germline V gives CDR1 SGHRS, CDR2 YFSETQ. The V end was cut by 0 bases, the J end by 0 bases, with 6 bases between. The CDR3 contains 14 residues. Together with reference TRBV5-1 and TRBJ1-1, the CDR3 gives the full variable domain: KAGVTQTPRYLIKTRGQQVTLSCSPISGHRSVSWYQQTPGQGLQFLFEYFSETQRNKGNFPGRFSGRQFSNSRSEMNVSTLELGDSALYLCASSLAVMNTEAFFGQGTRLTVV.

At least ten counts were recorded for this clonotype. The chain joins TRBV20-1 to TRBJ2-1; D remains unclear. Germline V gene data show CDR1 as DFQATT and CDR2 as SNEGSKA (reference sequence). The CDR3 length is 10 residues. The V end lost 6 bases, the J end lost 10 bases, and 10 bases lay between the germline ends. In nucleotides, the CDR3 is TGCAGTGCCGGCGTCGGGGAGCAGTTCTTC. Its protein product is CSAGVGEQFF.

A few counts support this clonotype. The chain carries TRBV28 and TRBJ2-2, with D tentatively TRBD1 (5 bases). Germline loops: CDR1 MDHEN, CDR2 SYDVKM. The V end was cut by 7 bases, the J end by 6 bases, with 12 bases between. The CDR3 has 13 residues. CDR3 amino acids: CASTTQGAGELFF. In nucleotides, the CDR3 is TGTGCCAGCACCACCCAGGGTGCCGGGGAGCTGTTTTTT.

The chain has TRBV5-1 and TRBJ2-7; D is possibly TRBD2 (5 bases). Germline V gene data show CDR1 as SGHRS and CDR2 as YFSETQ. Trimming took 5 bases from V and 7 from J, leaving 16 bases between them. This CDR3 region has 13 residues. The CDR3 sequence: CASRDSTTGEQYF. The CDR3 DNA follows: TGCGCCAGCAGAGACTCTACTACGGGGGAGCAGTACTTC.

This clonotype has more than one count but fewer than ten. J is TRBJ2-2 and V is TRBV9; no definite D call. The V and J ends lost 3 bases and 0 bases respectively, with 6 bases between them. The CDR3 covers 14 residues. Germline assignment: CDR1 SGDLS and CDR2 YYNGEE. CDR3 sequence: CASSDNSNTGELFF. CDR3 DNA: TGTGCCAGCAGCGATAATTCGAACACCGGGGAGCTGTTTTTT.

The sample holds a few counts of this clonotype. V is TRBV6-5 and J is TRBJ2-7, with a possible D match to TRBD1 (5 bases). Germline values: CDR1 MNHEY, CDR2 SVGAGI. The CDR3 runs 15 residues. V lost 2 bases and J 2 bases, leaving 13 bases between the germline ends. The CDR3 loop reads CASSYDQGRTYEQYF. CDR3 bases: TGTGCCAGCAGTTACGATCAGGGTCGAACCTACGAGCAGTACTTC.

The chain recombines TRBV10-3 with TRBJ2-5, with 7 bases that match TRBD1. The CDR3 consists of 12 residues. Germline values: CDR1 ENHRY, CDR2 SYGVKD. The trim removed 11 bases at V and 5 bases at J, leaving 8 bases unmatched. CDR3 coding DNA: TGTGCCGCCAGGGGACAGAGGGAGACCCAGTACTTC. Translating it yields CAARGQRETQYF.

This clonotype was counted a few times. This chain connects TRBV20-1 to TRBJ2-5, with D possibly TRBD2 on 5 matching bases. In germline, CDR1 is DFQATT, CDR2 SNEGSKA (reference sequence). The V and J ends lost 6 bases and 0 bases respectively, with 14 bases between them. The CDR3 totals 14 residues. Here the CDR3 DNA reads TGCAGTGCGCGAAGGACCGGGGACCAAGAGACCCAGTACTTC. Its translation: CSARRTGDQETQYF.

This clonotype was seen only a few times. This chain joins TRBV6-5 and TRBJ2-3; no reliable D call. The CDR3 contains 15 residues. The V end lost 5 bases, the J end lost 0 bases, and 12 bases lay between the germline ends. Germline CDR1 reads MNHEY; CDR2 reads SVGAGI. CDR3 amino acids: CASSMTPASTDTQYF. CDR3 nucleotides: TGTGCCAGCAGTATGACTCCTGCTAGCACAGATACGCAGTATTTT.

This clonotype was seen a few times. The gene calls are TRBV9 and TRBJ2-3, with D perhaps TRBD2 (6 bases). Germline V gene data show CDR1 as SGDLS and CDR2 as YYNGEE. V lost 3 bases, J lost 0 bases, and 14 bases lay in between. The length of the CDR3 is 16 residues. CDR3 sequence reads: CASSDPGGTSTDTQYF. The CDR3 DNA follows: TGTGCCAGCAGCGATCCTGGCGGGACTAGCACAGATACGCAGTATTTT.

This rearrangement joins TRBV18 to TRBJ2-6; TRBD2 is a possible D gene (6 bases). V was clipped by 2 bases and J by 5 bases, with 10 bases between them. Looked up from germline, CDR1 is KGHSH and CDR2 is LQKENI. This CDR3 comprises 15 residues. CDR3 amino acids: CASSPAGLRANVLTF. CDR3 in DNA: TGTGCCAGCTCACCAGCGGGGTTGAGGGCCAACGTCCTGACTTTC.

A word on this clonotype: One junction end disagrees with the germline gene, perhaps due to a read error. The chain employs TRBV5-1 and TRBJ2-5; 10 positions match TRBD1. The CDR3 has 15 residues. CDR1 is SGHRS, CDR2 YFSETQ, per germline. The CDR3: CASSPGTGAREAQYF. Written as DNA, the CDR3 is TGCGCCAGCAGCCCCGGGACAGGGGCAAGAGAGGCCCAGTACTTC.

This clonotype was seen only once. This may stem from a read error, because a much larger clone lies one nucleotide away. The CDR3 carries no conserved terminal phenylalanine or tryptophan, so it likely arises from a read error. The genes are TRBV5-1 and TRBJ2-5; 8 bases fit TRBD2. This CDR3 spans 14 amino acids. Trimming removed 0 bases from V and 4 bases from J; junction bases left unmatched: 2. Looked up from germline, CDR1 is SGHRS and CDR2 is YFSETQ. CDR3 sequence reads: CASSLGTSTETQYY. As DNA, the CDR3 is TGCGCCAGCAGCTTGGGGACTAGCACAGAGACCCAGTACTAC.

The V gene is TRBV18, the J gene TRBJ2-7, with D possibly TRBD2 on 5 matching bases. In germline, CDR1 is KGHSH, CDR2 LQKENI. There are 13 residues in the CDR3. V was shortened by 7 bases and J by 6 bases, with 16 bases between the two germline ends. This CDR3 is CASCPGNSLEQYF. The CDR3 DNA follows: TGTGCCAGCTGCCCCGGGAACTCACTCGAGCAGTACTTC. Full variable domain (remainder filled in from reference TRBV18 and TRBJ2-7): NAGVMQNPRHLVRRRGQEARLRCSPMKGHSHVYWYRQLPEEGLKFMVYLQKENIIDESGMPKERFSAEFPKEGPSILRIQQVVRGDSAAYFCASCPGNSLEQYFGPGTRLTVT.

The chain has TRBV7-9 and TRBJ2-1, with TRBD2 identical over 10 bases. V trimming: 0 bases; J trimming: 13 bases; junction bases outside the gene matches: 3. CDR3 length: 13 amino acids. Germline CDR1 reads SEHNR; CDR2 reads FQNEAQ (reference sequence). This chain's CDR3 is CASSLAASGRQFF. The DNA for the CDR3 is TGTGCCAGCAGCTTAGCCGCTAGCGGGAGACAGTTCTTC.

This clonotype was seen at least ten times. The chain employs TRBV24-1 and TRBJ2-1; 9 nucleotides match TRBD1. Germline CDR1 KGHDR, CDR2 SFDVKD. V shed 2 bases, J shed 8 bases, and the junction held 9 bases outside the gene matches. CDR3 length equals 16 residues. The CDR3 here is CATSDCGQGNCDEQFF. The CDR3 DNA reads as TGTGCCACCAGTGATTGCGGACAGGGGAATTGCGATGAGCAGTTCTTC.